What follows are 7 T cell receptor beta chains derived from one specimen sequenced in a study of immune evolution from preneoplasia to lung adenocarcinoma. TCRdb's copy holds only in-frame clones and misses some; the assay was immunoSEQ multiplex PCR. The repertoire holds 25,000 or so clones, with approximately 74% as singletons. Sequencing was performed on FFPE invasive lung adenocarcinoma tissue. These receptors were obtained from a person between 60 and 69 years old with invasive lung adenocarcinoma. Some clones in this sample may be carry-over from other donors' samples.

The V and J genes are TRBV2 and TRBJ2-1; 13 bases align to TRBD2. The V gene's germline CDR1 is SNHLY and CDR2 FYNNEI. The length of the CDR3 is 15 residues. The V and J ends lost 5 bases and 8 bases, in that order; junction bases with no gene match: 6. Here the CDR3 DNA reads TGTGCCAGCAGTACCGGACTAGCGGGAGTGGATGAGCAGTTCTTC. Translation gives CASSTGLAGVDEQFF.

This rearrangement joins TRBV5-4 to TRBJ1-5, with unresolved D. The V end lost 4 bases, the J end lost 6 bases, and 8 bases lay between the germline ends. Germline CDR1 SGHNT, CDR2 YYREEE (reference sequence). The CDR3 loop spans 12 amino acids. CDR3 coding DNA: TGTGCCAGCAGCCGACCGGGTCAGCCCCAGCATTTT. Amino acids: CASSRPGQPQHF.

CDR3 nucleotide sequence: TGTGCCAGCAGCCCTAGGACAGGGGGGAACAATGAGCAGTTCTTC. Amino acid sequence: CASSPRTGGNNEQFF. The rearrangement uses TRBV4-2 and TRBJ2-1; the match to TRBD1 covers 10 bases. The CDR3 extends over 15 amino acids. Germline lookup yields CDR1 LGHNA and CDR2 YNFKEQ. With 4 bases clipped from V and 5 bases from J, the junction kept 5 bases outside the gene matches.

This clone is deemed medium-sized. The chain is built from TRBV19 and TRBJ1-1; D call uncertain. This CDR3 comprises 14 residues. Germline CDR1 is LNHDA and CDR2 is SQIVND (reference sequence). The V and J ends lost 4 bases and 3 bases respectively, with 12 bases between them. CDR3 sequence reads: CASSTRRMDTEAFF. The CDR3 DNA follows: TGTGCCAGTAGTACCCGGAGAATGGACACTGAAGCTTTCTTT.

As to this clone: The same CDR3 can be traced to other DNA sequences in this sample. The gene calls are TRBV2 and TRBJ2-5; no reliable D call. There are 11 residues in the CDR3. Germline V CDR1 and CDR2: SNHLY, FYNNEI. V lost 6 bases and J lost 5, with 7 bases in between. This chain's CDR3 is CASSFLETQYF. The CDR3 coding sequence is TGTGCCAGCAGCTTCTTGGAGACCCAGTACTTC.

The chain carries TRBV30 and TRBJ1-3, with D possibly TRBD1 on 6 matching bases. Trimming took 4 bases from V and 2 from J, leaving 6 bases between them. CDR1 and CDR2 (germline): GTSNPN, SVGIG (reference sequence). This CDR3 spans 12 amino acids. The CDR3 is CAWNRAGNTIYF. In DNA, the CDR3 is TGTGCCTGGAACAGGGCTGGAAACACCATATATTTT.

The chain couples TRBV18 to TRBJ2-7, with D uncertain. V lost 2 bases to trimming and J lost 2 bases, with 16 bases between them. CDR1 and CDR2 from the germline V gene are KGHSH and LQKENI. CDR3 length: 16 residues. CDR3 in DNA: TGTGCCAGCTCACCAAAAAAGGCCGCACGCCCCTACGAGCAGTACTTC. Translated, it gives CASSPKKAARPYEQYF.